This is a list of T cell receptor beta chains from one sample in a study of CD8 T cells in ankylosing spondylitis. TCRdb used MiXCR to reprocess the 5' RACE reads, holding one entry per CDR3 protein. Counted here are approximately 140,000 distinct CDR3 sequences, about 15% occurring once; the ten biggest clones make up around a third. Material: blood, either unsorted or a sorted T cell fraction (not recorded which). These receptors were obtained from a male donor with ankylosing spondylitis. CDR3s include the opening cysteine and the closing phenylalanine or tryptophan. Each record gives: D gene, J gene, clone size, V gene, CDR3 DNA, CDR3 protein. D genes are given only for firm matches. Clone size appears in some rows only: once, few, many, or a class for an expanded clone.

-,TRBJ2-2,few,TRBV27,TGTGCCAGCATGGGGGCCGGGGAGCTGTTTTTT,CASMGAGELFF
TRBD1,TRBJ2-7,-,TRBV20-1,TGCAGTGCTAGAGCTCTGGGACAGGGCTACGAGCAGTACTTC,CSARALGQGYEQYF
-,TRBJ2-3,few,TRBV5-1,TGCGCCAGCAGCTTGGTAGGACAGTTCACAGATACGCAGTATTTT,CASSLVGQFTDTQYF
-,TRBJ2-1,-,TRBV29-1,TGCAGCGTTTTAGGGGCGAATGAGCAGTTCTTC,CSVLGANEQFF
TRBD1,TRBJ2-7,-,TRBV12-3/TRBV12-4,TGTGCCAGCAGTCAAACCGGGACAGGGGCATACGAGCAGTACTTC,CASSQTGTGAYEQYF
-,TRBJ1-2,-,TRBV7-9,TGTGCCAGCAGCTCTGGTGATTTCCCTCACACCTTC,CASSSGDFPHTF
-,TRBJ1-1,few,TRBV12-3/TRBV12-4,TGTGCCAGCAGGGGAGGCGCGGGCACTGAAGCTTTCTTT,CASRGGAGTEAFF
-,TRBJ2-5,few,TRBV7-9,TGTGCCAGCAGCCTCGGACACCAACAAGAGACCCAGTACTTC,CASSLGHQQETQYF
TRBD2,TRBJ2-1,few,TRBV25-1,TGTGCCAGCAGTGAAGTCCTAGCGGGAGGGTACAATGAGCAGTTCTTC,CASSEVLAGGYNEQFF
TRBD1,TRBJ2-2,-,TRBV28,TGTGCCAGCAGTTTTCCGGGACAGGGGGCCTTTACCGGGGAGCTGTTTTTT,CASSFPGQGAFTGELFF
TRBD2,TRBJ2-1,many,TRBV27,TGTGCCAGCAGTCCGGCACTAGCGGGAGGAGACAATGAGCAGTTCTTC,CASSPALAGGDNEQFF
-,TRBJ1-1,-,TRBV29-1,TGCAGCGTTGAACCAAGCGGAGACAGGAACACTGAAGCTTTCTTT,CSVEPSGDRNTEAFF
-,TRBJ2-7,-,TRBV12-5,TGTGCTAGTGGTTGGGGACCCAACGAGCAGTACTTC,CASGWGPNEQYF
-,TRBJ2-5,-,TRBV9,TGTGCCAGCAGCGTAGCAGGGACTTGGGAGACCCAGTACTTC,CASSVAGTWETQYF
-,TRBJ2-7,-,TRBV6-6,TGTGCCAGCAGCCCTGGAGGGGTCGAGCAGTACTTC,CASSPGGVEQYF
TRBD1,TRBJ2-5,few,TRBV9,TGTGCCAGCAGCGCTGAGGGGCAGGGGGCGATGGAGACCCAGTACTTC,CASSAEGQGAMETQYF
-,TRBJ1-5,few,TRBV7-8,TGTGCCAGCAGCTTATTTTCAGGGAGAAATCAGCCCCAGCATTTT,CASSLFSGRNQPQHF
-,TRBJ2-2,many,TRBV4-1,TGCGCCAGCAGCTACGCGCCTCTGATTGTTGGCGGGGAGCTGTTTTTT,CASSYAPLIVGGELFF
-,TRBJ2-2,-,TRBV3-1,TGTGCCAGCAGCCAAGTGAGGGGTCAGGGGAACACCGGGGAGCTGTTTTTT,CASSQVRGQGNTGELFF
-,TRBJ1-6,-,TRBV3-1,TGTGCCAGCGGGAATTCACCCCTCCACTTT,CASGNSPLHF
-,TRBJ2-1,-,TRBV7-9,TGTGCCAGCAGCTTATTAAAGGGGGATGAGCAGTTCTTC,CASSLLKGDEQFF
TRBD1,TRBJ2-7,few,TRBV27,TGTGCCAGCAGCGCCCCGGACAGGGACTACGAGCAGTACTTC,CASSAPDRDYEQYF
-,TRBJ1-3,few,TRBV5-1,TGCGCCAGCAGCCTACACAGGGACTCTGGAAACACCATATATTTT,CASSLHRDSGNTIYF
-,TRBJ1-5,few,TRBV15,TGTGCCACGAGCGGGAGGGCTAGCAATCAGCCCCAGCATTTT,CATSGRASNQPQHF
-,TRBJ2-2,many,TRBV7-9,TGTGCCAGCAGCTCGGACAGGAACACCGGGGAGCTGTTTTTT,CASSSDRNTGELFF
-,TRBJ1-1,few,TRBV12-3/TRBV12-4,TGTGCCAGCAGTTTAGATCGGGGGGGAGGAATCACTGAAGCTTTCTTT,CASSLDRGGGITEAFF
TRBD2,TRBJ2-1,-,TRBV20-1,TGCAGTGCAAGAAACTTAGGACTAGCGGAACACAATGAGCAGTTCTTC,CSARNLGLAEHNEQFF
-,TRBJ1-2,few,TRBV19,TGTGCCAGTAGTATTATGGGCTCAGCTAACTATGGCTACACCTTC,CASSIMGSANYGYTF
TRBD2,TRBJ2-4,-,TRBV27,TGTGCCAGCAGTTTAGGACTAGCGAACAAAAACATTCAGTACTTC,CASSLGLANKNIQYF
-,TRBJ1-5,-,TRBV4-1,TGCGCCAGCAGCCAAGTATTAGGGGACAATCAGCCCCAGCATTTT,CASSQVLGDNQPQHF
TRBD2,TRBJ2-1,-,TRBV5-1,TGCGCCAGCAGGCGACTAGCGACCAACCCCCGGGATGAGCAGTTCTTC,CASRRLATNPRDEQFF
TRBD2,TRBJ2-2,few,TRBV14,TGTGCCAGCAGCCCCGGAGCGGGAGTAGGCTCCGGGGCCCTGTTTTTT,CASSPGAGVGSGALFF
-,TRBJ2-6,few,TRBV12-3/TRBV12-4,TGTGCCAGCAGTTCGGGGGAAAGACCGGGTCTAGGGCCCACTGGGGCCAACGTCCTGACTTTC,CASSSGERPGLGPTGANVLTF
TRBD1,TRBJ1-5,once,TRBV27,TGTGCCAGCAGCACAGGGACAGGGGATCAGCCCCAGCATTTT,CASSTGTGDQPQHF
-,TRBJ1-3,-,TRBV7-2,TGTGCCAGCAGCCTTAGGTCTATCTCTGGAAACACCATACATTTT,CASSLRSISGNTIHF
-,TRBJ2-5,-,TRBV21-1,TGTGCCAGCAGCGACCGACAGGGAAGCCGAGAGACCCAGTACTTC,CASSDRQGSRETQYF
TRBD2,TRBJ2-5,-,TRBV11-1,TGTGCCAGCAGCTTAGCCCCGGGACTAGCTTCTTTTGGGGAAGAGACCCAGTACTTC,CASSLAPGLASFGEETQYF
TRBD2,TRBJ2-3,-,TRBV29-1,TGCAGCGTTACTAGCGGGAGTTCTCCTGGCACAGATACGCAGTATTTT,CSVTSGSSPGTDTQYF
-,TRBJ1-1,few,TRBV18,TGTGCCAGCTCACCTCCAGTAGGGGCTGAAGCTTTCTTT,CASSPPVGAEAFF
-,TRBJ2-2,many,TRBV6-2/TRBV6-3,TGTGCCAGCAGTTACTCGGGCACCGGGGAGCTGTTTTTT,CASSYSGTGELFF
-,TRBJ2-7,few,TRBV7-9,TGTGCCAGCAGCCTTGGGACGGACCTTTTGTACTTC,CASSLGTDLLYF